One and the same sample provided the 3 T cell receptor beta chains below, sequenced in a study of cytomegalovirus exposure and HLA in healthy donors. PCR involved 60 Vbeta and 13 Jbeta primers. Profiled with immunoSEQ multiplex PCR; TCRdb holds only in-frame clones, not every one. The sample holds 35,000 to 50,000 clones; around 64% are singletons and the top ten take roughly 9.3%. Source material: PBMCs. The receptors shown here come from a human donor in good health.

V gene TRBV7-2 combines with J gene TRBJ2-7; D call uncertain. This CDR3 has 12 amino acids. Trimming stripped 2 bases from V and 5 bases from J, with 7 bases between. Germline CDR1 SGHTA, CDR2 FQGNSA. The CDR3 DNA follows: TGTGCCAGCAGCTTATCTGGCCACGAGCAGTACTTC. As protein: CASSLSGHEQYF.

The CDR3 reads CASSTALPGQILSNQPQHF. CDR3 nucleotides: TGTGCCAGTAGTACAGCACTTCCGGGACAGATCCTTAGCAATCAGCCCCAGCATTTT. The rearrangement uses TRBV19 and TRBJ1-5; 7 positions match TRBD1. Looked up from germline, CDR1 is LNHDA and CDR2 is SQIVND (reference sequence). The CDR3 length is 19 residues. Trimming took 4 bases from V and 0 from J; bases not matched to a gene: 15.

The chain recombines TRBV30 with TRBJ2-1; the match to TRBD2 covers 7 bases. This CDR3 is 15 amino acids long. Unmatched junction bases numbered 10, after V lost 1 base and J lost 7 bases. The germline CDR1 and CDR2 sequences are GTSNPN and SVGIG (reference sequence). The CDR3, as DNA: TGTGCCTGGAGTGACCTCGGCGGGGGAGCAAATGAGCAGTTCTTC. Translated: CAWSDLGGGANEQFF.